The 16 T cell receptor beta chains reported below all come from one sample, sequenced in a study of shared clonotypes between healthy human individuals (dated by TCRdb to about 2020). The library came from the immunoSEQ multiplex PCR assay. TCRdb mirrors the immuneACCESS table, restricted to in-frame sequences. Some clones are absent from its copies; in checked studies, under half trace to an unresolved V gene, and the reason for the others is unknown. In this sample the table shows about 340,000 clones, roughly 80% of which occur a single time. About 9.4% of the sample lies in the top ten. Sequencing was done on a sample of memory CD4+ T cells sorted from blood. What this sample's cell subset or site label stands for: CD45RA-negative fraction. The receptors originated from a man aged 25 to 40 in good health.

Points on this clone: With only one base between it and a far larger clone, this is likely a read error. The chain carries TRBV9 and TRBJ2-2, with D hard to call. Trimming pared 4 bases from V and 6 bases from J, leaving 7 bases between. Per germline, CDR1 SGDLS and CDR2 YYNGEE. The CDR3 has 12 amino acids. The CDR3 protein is CASSPLAGELFF. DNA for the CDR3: TGTGCCAGCAGCCCATTGGCCGGGGAGCTGTTTTTT.

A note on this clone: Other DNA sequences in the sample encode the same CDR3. The CDR3 region is CASSLWAGHQETQYF. The CDR3 DNA reads as TGCGCCAGCAGCTTGTGGGCGGGTCACCAAGAGACCCAGTACTTC. J is TRBJ2-5 and V is TRBV5-1; D might be TRBD2 (5 bases). The germline V gene encodes CDR1 SGHRS and CDR2 YFSETQ. V was clipped by 1 base and J by 0 bases, with 10 bases between them. There are 15 residues in the CDR3. The complete variable domain, with remaining parts taken from reference TRBV5-1 and TRBJ2-5, reads KAGVTQTPRYLIKTRGQQVTLSCSPISGHRSVSWYQQTPGQGLQFLFEYFSETQRNKGNFPGRFSGRQFSNSRSEMNVSTLELGDSALYLCASSLWAGHQETQYFGPGTRLLVL.

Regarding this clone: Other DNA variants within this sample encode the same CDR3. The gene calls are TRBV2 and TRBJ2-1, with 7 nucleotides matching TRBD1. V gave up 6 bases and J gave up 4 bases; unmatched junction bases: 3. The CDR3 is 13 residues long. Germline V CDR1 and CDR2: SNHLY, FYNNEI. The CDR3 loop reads CASRGDSYNEQFF. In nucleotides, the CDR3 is TGTGCCAGCAGGGGGGACAGTTACAATGAGCAGTTCTTC.

The CDR3 reads CASSLGYDRYEQYF. Written as DNA, the CDR3 is TGTGCCAGCAGCCTCGGGTACGACAGATACGAGCAGTACTTC. This chain connects TRBV14 to TRBJ2-7; TRBD1 might be the D (5 bases). Germline values: CDR1 SGHDN, CDR2 FVKESK. The V end was cut by 4 bases, the J end by 4 bases, with 14 bases between. This CDR3 is 14 amino acids long.

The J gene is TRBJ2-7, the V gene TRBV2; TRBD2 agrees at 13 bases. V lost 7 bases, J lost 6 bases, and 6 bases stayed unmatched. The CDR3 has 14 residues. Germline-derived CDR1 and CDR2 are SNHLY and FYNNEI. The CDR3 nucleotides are TGTGCCAGCACCAGGACTAGCGGGAGCGGCGAGCAGTACTTC. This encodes CASTRTSGSGEQYF.

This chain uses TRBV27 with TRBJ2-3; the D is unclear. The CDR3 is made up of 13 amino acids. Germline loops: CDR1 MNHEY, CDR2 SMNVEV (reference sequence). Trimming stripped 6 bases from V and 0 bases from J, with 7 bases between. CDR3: CASRVTSTDTQYF. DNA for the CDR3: TGTGCCAGCAGAGTGACTAGCACAGATACGCAGTATTTT.

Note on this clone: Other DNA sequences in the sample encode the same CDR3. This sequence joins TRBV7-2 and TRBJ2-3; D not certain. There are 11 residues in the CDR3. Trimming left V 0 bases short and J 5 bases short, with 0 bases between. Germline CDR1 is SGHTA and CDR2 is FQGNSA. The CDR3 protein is CASSLADTQYF. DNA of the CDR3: TGTGCCAGCAGCTTAGCAGATACGCAGTATTTT.

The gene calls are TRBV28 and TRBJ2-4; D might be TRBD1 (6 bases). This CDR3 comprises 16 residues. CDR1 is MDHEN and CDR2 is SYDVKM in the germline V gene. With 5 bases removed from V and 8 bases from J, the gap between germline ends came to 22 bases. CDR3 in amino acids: CASSTNTGNPRDIQYF. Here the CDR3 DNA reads TGTGCCAGCAGTACCAACACAGGGAATCCTAGGGACATTCAGTACTTC.

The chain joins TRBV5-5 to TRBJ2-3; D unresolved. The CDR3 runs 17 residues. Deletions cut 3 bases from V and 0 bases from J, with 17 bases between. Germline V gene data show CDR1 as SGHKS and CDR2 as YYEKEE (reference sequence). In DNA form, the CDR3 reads TGTGCCAGCAGCTCCCAGGCGGCCATACCTAGCACAGATACGCAGTATTTT. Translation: CASSSQAAIPSTDTQYF.

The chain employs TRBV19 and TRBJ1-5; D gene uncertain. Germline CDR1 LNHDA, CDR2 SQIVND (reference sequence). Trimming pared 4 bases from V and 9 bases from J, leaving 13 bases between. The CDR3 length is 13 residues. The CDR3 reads CASSTDWARPQHF. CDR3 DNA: TGTGCCAGTAGTACCGATTGGGCTCGGCCCCAGCATTTT.

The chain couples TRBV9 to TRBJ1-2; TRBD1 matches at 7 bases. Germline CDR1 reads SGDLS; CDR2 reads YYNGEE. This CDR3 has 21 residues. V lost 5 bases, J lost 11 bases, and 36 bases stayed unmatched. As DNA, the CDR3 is TGTGCCAGCAGTTCCCCTCGGCGTTGGGGGACAGAGAAATCCAGTACCCAAGGTTACACCTTC. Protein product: CASSSPRRWGTEKSSTQGYTF. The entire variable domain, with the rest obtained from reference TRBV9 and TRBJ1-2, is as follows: DSGVTQTPKHLITATGQRVTLRCSPRSGDLSVYWYQQSLDQGLQFLIQYYNGEERAKGNILERFSAQQFPDLHSELNLSSLELGDSALYFCASSSPRRWGTEKSSTQGYTFGSGTRLTVV.

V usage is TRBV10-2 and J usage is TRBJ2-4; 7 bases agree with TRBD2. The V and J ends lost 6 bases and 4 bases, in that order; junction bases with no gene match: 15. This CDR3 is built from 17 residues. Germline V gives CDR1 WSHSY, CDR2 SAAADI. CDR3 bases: TGCGCCAGCAGCCCTGGGACTACCGCTAGGGTAAAAAACATTCAGTACTTC. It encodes CASSPGTTARVKNIQYF.

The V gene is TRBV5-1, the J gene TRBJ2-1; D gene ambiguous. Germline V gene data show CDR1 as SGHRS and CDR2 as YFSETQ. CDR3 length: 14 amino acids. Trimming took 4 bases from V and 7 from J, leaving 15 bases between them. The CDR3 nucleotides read TGCGCCAGCAGCCCGACGTCGGTTTGGAATGAGCAGTTCTTC. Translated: CASSPTSVWNEQFF.

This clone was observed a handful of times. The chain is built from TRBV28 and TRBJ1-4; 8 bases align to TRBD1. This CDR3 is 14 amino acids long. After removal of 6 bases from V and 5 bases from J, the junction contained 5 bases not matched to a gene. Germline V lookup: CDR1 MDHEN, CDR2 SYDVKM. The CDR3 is CASRNRGTNEKLFF. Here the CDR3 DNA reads TGTGCCAGCAGGAACAGGGGGACAAATGAAAAACTGTTTTTT.

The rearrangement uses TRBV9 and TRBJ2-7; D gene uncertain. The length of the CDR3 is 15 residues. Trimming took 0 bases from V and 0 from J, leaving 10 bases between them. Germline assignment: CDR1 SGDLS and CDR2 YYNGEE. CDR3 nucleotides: TGTGCCAGCAGCGTAGCCGAGCATTACTCCTACGAGCAGTACTTC. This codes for CASSVAEHYSYEQYF.

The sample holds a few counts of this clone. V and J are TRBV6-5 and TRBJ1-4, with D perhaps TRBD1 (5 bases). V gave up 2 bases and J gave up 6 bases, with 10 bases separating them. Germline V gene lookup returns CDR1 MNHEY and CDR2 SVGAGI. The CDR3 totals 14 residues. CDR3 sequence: CASSYLGADEKLFF. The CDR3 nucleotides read TGTGCCAGCAGTTACCTAGGGGCGGATGAAAAACTGTTTTTT.